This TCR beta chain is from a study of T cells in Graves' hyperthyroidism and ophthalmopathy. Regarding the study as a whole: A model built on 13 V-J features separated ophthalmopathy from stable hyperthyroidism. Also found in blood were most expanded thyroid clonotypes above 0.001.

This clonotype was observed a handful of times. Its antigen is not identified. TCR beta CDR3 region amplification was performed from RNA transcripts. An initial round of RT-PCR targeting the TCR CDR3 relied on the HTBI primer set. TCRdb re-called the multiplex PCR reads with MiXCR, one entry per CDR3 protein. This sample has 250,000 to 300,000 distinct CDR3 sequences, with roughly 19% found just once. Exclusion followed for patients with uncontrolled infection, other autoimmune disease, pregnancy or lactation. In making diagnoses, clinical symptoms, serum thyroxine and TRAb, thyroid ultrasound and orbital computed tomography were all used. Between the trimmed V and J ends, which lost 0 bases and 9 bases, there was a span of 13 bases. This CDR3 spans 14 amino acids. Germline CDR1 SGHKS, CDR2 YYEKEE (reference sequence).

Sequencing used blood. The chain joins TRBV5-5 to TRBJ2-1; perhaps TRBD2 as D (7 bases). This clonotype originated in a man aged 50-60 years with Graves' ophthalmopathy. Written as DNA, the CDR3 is TGTGCCAGCAGCTTGGGTAGAGGGGGGGGTGAGCAGTTCTTC. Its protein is CASSLGRGGGEQFF.